This T cell receptor beta chain was obtained from a study of T cell changes during pregnancy in multiple sclerosis. V lost 4 bases to trimming and J lost 4 bases, with 13 bases between them. The CDR3 consists of 15 residues. Germline V gene lookup returns CDR1 SGHAT and CDR2 FQNNGV. TCRdb's table, derived via immunoSEQ multiplex PCR, lists solely in-frame clones and lacks some. The sample carries 65,000 to 95,000 clones, 90% to 95% recorded once. The clonotype comes from a female donor in good health, enrolled as a control in a pregnancy study. This chain joins TRBV11-2 and TRBJ2-2; D might be TRBD2 (6 bases). The sample in question was peripheral blood, obtained after pregnancy. CDR3 DNA sequence: TGTGCCAGCAGCTCGGTTCGGGGGAGCACCGGGGAGCTGTTTTTT. It specifies CASSSVRGSTGELFF.